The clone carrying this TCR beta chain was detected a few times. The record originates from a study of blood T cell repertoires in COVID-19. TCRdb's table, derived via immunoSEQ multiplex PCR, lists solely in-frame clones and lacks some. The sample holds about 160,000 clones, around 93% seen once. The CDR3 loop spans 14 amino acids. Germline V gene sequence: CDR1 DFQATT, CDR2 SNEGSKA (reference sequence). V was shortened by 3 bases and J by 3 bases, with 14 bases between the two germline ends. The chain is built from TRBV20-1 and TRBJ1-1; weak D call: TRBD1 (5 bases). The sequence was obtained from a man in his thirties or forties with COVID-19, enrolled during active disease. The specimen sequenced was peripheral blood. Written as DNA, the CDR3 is TGCAGTGCTAGTCCTTCAGGGAGGGACACTGAAGCTTTCTTT. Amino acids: CSASPSGRDTEAFF.